Sequencing of this T cell receptor beta chain was carried out in a study of early T cells in non-severe SARS-CoV-2 infection. Study outcomes and limitations: VDJdb matching, biased toward anti-spike CD8 responses, missed private and CD4 specificities.

This clonotype has a handful of counts. Its antigen is unknown. TCRdb reprocessed the 5' RACE reads with MiXCR, giving one entry per CDR3 protein. The sample shows approximately 65,000 distinct CDR3 sequences, approximately 15% of them seen only once. The receptor's source is an adult who was a healthcare worker with PCR-confirmed SARS-CoV-2 infection or an uninfected control (not recorded which). What was sequenced was whole blood.

The CDR3 spells CASSLEAGQTLANYGYTF. CDR3 bases: TGCGCCAGCAGCTTGGAAGCGGGACAGACCCTCGCTAACTATGGCTACACCTTC. This chain joins TRBV5-1 and TRBJ1-2, with TRBD1 matching 7 bases. The CDR3 runs 18 residues. J was trimmed by 0 bases and V by 0 bases; bases with no gene match: 11. The germline V gene has CDR1 SGHRS and CDR2 YFSETQ. The full variable domain, rest sourced from reference TRBV5-1 and TRBJ1-2, is KAGVTQTPRYLIKTRGQQVTLSCSPISGHRSVSWYQQTPGQGLQFLFEYFSETQRNKGNFPGRFSGRQFSNSRSEMNVSTLELGDSALYLCASSLEAGQTLANYGYTFGSGTRLTVV.